A selection of T cell receptor beta chains follows, all from one sample in a study of T cell responses to AZD1222 COVID-19 vaccine. The method was immunoSEQ multiplex PCR; TCRdb's version includes in-frame clones alone and lacks a portion of them. The data hold 180,000 or so clones, with more than 90% observed a single time. Specimen: peripheral blood, collected on day 0 of AZD1222 vaccination. The source is an adult in good health. CDR3s include the opening cysteine and the closing phenylalanine or tryptophan. D genes are given only for firm matches. Clone size is shown for a subset of rows, as once, few, many or a class of expanded clone.

v_call: TRBV9
j_call: TRBJ2-7
d_call: TRBD2
clone_size: NA
cdr3_nt: TGTGCCAGCAGCGGGACTAGCGGCTCCTACGAGCAGTACTTC
cdr3_aa: CASSGTSGSYEQYF

v_call: TRBV5-5
j_call: TRBJ2-1
d_call: NA
clone_size: NA
cdr3_nt: TGTGCCAGCAGCCCACTGGGGGGAGTCGATGAGCAGTTCTTC
cdr3_aa: CASSPLGGVDEQFF

v_call: TRBV7-9
j_call: TRBJ1-3
d_call: NA
clone_size: NA
cdr3_nt: TGTGCCAGCAGCTCGACAGGCCCTGAAAACACCATATATTTT
cdr3_aa: CASSSTGPENTIYF

v_call: TRBV5-4
j_call: TRBJ2-7
d_call: NA
clone_size: NA
cdr3_nt: TGTGCCAGCAGCTGGGACCACAACAGCTACGAGCAGTACTTC
cdr3_aa: CASSWDHNSYEQYF

v_call: TRBV5-1
j_call: TRBJ1-5
d_call: TRBD1
clone_size: NA
cdr3_nt: TGCGCCAGCAGCCCCGGGACAGGGGCGTCCCCCCTTCAGCCCCAGCATTTT
cdr3_aa: CASSPGTGASPLQPQHF

v_call: TRBV6-5
j_call: TRBJ1-1
d_call: NA
clone_size: NA
cdr3_nt: TGTGCCAGCGCATGGCGGGATCGGAACACTGAAGCTTTCTTT
cdr3_aa: CASAWRDRNTEAFF

v_call: TRBV2
j_call: TRBJ2-5
d_call: NA
clone_size: few
cdr3_nt: TGTGCCAGCAAGCCAGGGGAAGAGACCCAGTACTTC
cdr3_aa: CASKPGEETQYF

v_call: TRBV6-1
j_call: TRBJ1-2
d_call: NA
clone_size: NA
cdr3_nt: TGTGCCAGCAGTGAAGGAGTCTCCTATGGCTACACCTTC
cdr3_aa: CASSEGVSYGYTF

v_call: TRBV11-2
j_call: TRBJ2-5
d_call: TRBD2
clone_size: NA
cdr3_nt: TGTGCCAGCAGCTTAGGGCGGGAGAGACCGCAAGAGACCCAGTACTTC
cdr3_aa: CASSLGRERPQETQYF

v_call: TRBV5-6
j_call: TRBJ2-1
d_call: TRBD2
clone_size: NA
cdr3_nt: TGTGCCAGCAGCTTGGGGACTAGCGGGAGGCCAAACTACAATGAGCAGTTCTTC
cdr3_aa: CASSLGTSGRPNYNEQFF

v_call: TRBV3-1/TRBV3-2
j_call: TRBJ1-3
d_call: NA
clone_size: NA
cdr3_nt: TGTGCCAGCAGCCAAGTTGGAAAGGGTCATGGAAACACCATATATTTT
cdr3_aa: CASSQVGKGHGNTIYF

v_call: TRBV6-5
j_call: TRBJ1-2
d_call: NA
clone_size: NA
cdr3_nt: TGTGCCAGCAGTTATATAAGGGCAACGGGCTATGGCTACACCTTC
cdr3_aa: CASSYIRATGYGYTF

v_call: TRBV7-9
j_call: TRBJ2-4
d_call: TRBD2
clone_size: NA
cdr3_nt: TGTGCCAGCAGCTTAGGCCCGCTAGCGGGGGAAAACATTCAGTACTTC
cdr3_aa: CASSLGPLAGENIQYF

v_call: TRBV30
j_call: TRBJ1-1
d_call: NA
clone_size: NA
cdr3_nt: TGTGCCTGGAGTAGAACGAACACTGAAGCTTTCTTT
cdr3_aa: CAWSRTNTEAFF

v_call: TRBV21-1
j_call: TRBJ2-5
d_call: NA
clone_size: few
cdr3_nt: TGTGCCAGCAGCCCCCACAGGCAGGGGGGGGGACAAGAGACCCAGTACTTC
cdr3_aa: CASSPHRQGGGQETQYF

v_call: TRBV5-1
j_call: TRBJ1-1
d_call: NA
clone_size: NA
cdr3_nt: TGCGCCAGCTGGCCGGGGGGCGGGAGTACTGAAGCTTTCTTT
cdr3_aa: CASWPGGGSTEAFF

v_call: TRBV5-1
j_call: TRBJ2-2
d_call: NA
clone_size: few
cdr3_nt: TGCGCCAGCAGCTCGGACAGGAGCGGGGGCACCGGGGAGCTGTTTTTT
cdr3_aa: CASSSDRSGGTGELFF

v_call: TRBV5-1
j_call: TRBJ1-2
d_call: TRBD1
clone_size: NA
cdr3_nt: TGCGCCAGCAGCCCTGGGACAGGGGGTGTAATCGCCTATGGCTACACCTTC
cdr3_aa: CASSPGTGGVIAYGYTF

v_call: TRBV9
j_call: TRBJ1-6
d_call: TRBD1
clone_size: NA
cdr3_nt: TGTGCCAGCGGCGACAGGGCGGCTTCACCCCTCCACTTT
cdr3_aa: CASGDRAASPLHF

v_call: TRBV7-2
j_call: TRBJ2-3
d_call: NA
clone_size: NA
cdr3_nt: TGTGCCAGCAGCCCCGGGTTAGATACGCAGTATTTT
cdr3_aa: CASSPGLDTQYF

v_call: TRBV5-1
j_call: TRBJ2-5
d_call: NA
clone_size: NA
cdr3_nt: TGCGCCAGCAGCTTGAAACACCAAGAGACCCAGTACTTC
cdr3_aa: CASSLKHQETQYF

v_call: TRBV28
j_call: TRBJ2-2
d_call: TRBD2
clone_size: NA
cdr3_nt: TGTGCCAGCACCGATACTAGCGGGAGAGCCTGGAGCACCGGGGAGCTGTTTTTT
cdr3_aa: CASTDTSGRAWSTGELFF

v_call: TRBV11-2
j_call: TRBJ2-7
d_call: NA
clone_size: NA
cdr3_nt: TGTGCCAGCAGCCGGCTGACAGGCCACCACGAGCAGTACTTC
cdr3_aa: CASSRLTGHHEQYF

v_call: TRBV5-1
j_call: TRBJ1-1
d_call: NA
clone_size: once
cdr3_nt: TGCGCCAGCAGCCCCTGGTCGGGGGGCACTGAAGCTTTCTTT
cdr3_aa: CASSPWSGGTEAFF

v_call: TRBV27
j_call: TRBJ2-1
d_call: TRBD2
clone_size: NA
cdr3_nt: TGTGCCAGCAGTTTAGCTGTACTAGCGGGTAGTTACAATGAGCAGTTCTTC
cdr3_aa: CASSLAVLAGSYNEQFF

v_call: TRBV19
j_call: TRBJ1-1
d_call: NA
clone_size: NA
cdr3_nt: TGTGCCAGTACCGAGATGAGGGGAACTGAAGCTTTCTTT
cdr3_aa: CASTEMRGTEAFF

v_call: TRBV11-2
j_call: TRBJ2-3
d_call: NA
clone_size: NA
cdr3_nt: TGTGCCAGCAGCGACGGCGGATCGGTCACAGATACGCAGTATTTT
cdr3_aa: CASSDGGSVTDTQYF

v_call: TRBV29-1
j_call: TRBJ1-2
d_call: TRBD1
clone_size: NA
cdr3_nt: TGCAGCGTTGAGGCCCAGGACAGGACCTATGGCTACACCTTC
cdr3_aa: CSVEAQDRTYGYTF